This T cell receptor beta chain comes out of a study of cytomegalovirus exposure and HLA in healthy donors. At the level of the study: Earlier, approximately 190 million T cells were analyzed, and about 120 million unique TCR beta sequences were found among them. Findings and limits, study-wide: In most subjects, TCR beta sequences reportedly gave accurate predictions of HLA-A and HLA-B alleles. Rare TCR sequences dominated, though some public TCRs recurred in many donors.

This PCR relied on a set of 60 Vbeta primers and 13 Jbeta primers. Libraries were prepared by immunoSEQ multiplex PCR; TCRdb keeps only in-frame clonotypes and omits some of them. The sample consists of roughly 160,000 clones, roughly 84% of them appearing once. About this clone itself: The antigen is not known.

The CDR3 runs 15 residues. J lost 6 bases, V lost 0 bases, and 4 bases had no gene match. The germline CDR1 and CDR2 sequences are SGDLS and YYNGEE. This rearrangement joins TRBV9 to TRBJ2-1; 9 bases match TRBD2. This TCR was sampled from a boy aged 2 to 10 in good health and CMV-seronegative. The sequenced sample consisted of PBMCs. The CDR3 loop is CASSVETSGSNEQFF. The CDR3 nucleotides read TGTGCCAGCAGCGTAGAAACTAGCGGGTCCAATGAGCAGTTCTTC.